One sample yielded the 9 T cell receptor beta chains listed below, sequenced in a study of T cells in Graves' hyperthyroidism and ophthalmopathy. The CDR3 regions of TCR beta were amplified from RNA transcripts. RT-PCR in the first round (using the HTBI primer set) targeted the TCR CDR3. TCRdb redid the calling of the multiplex PCR reads with MiXCR, one entry per CDR3 protein. The table shows under 350,000 distinct CDR3 sequences, with 25% to 30% occurring only once. Input material: blood. These receptors originate from a man aged 40-55 years with Graves' hyperthyroidism that later progressed to Graves' ophthalmopathy.

This chain uses TRBV20-1 with TRBJ2-7; D ambiguous. The CDR3 has 11 residues. Germline lookup yields CDR1 DFQATT and CDR2 SNEGSKA (reference sequence). Trimming took off 3 bases at V and 4 bases at J, with 7 bases between the two ends. CDR3 region: CSASKGYEQYF. The DNA for the CDR3 is TGCAGTGCTAGTAAGGGATACGAGCAGTACTTC.

The chain links TRBV7-2 to TRBJ2-5; no firm D call. The CDR3 consists of 14 residues. The germline V gene has CDR1 SGHTA and CDR2 FQGNSA. V lost 2 bases to trimming and J lost 5 bases, with 12 bases between them. CDR3 region: CASSLRSRWETQYF. In nucleotides, the CDR3 is TGTGCCAGCAGCTTAAGGTCGCGGTGGGAGACCCAGTACTTC.

Many counts were recorded for this clonotype. The chain uses TRBV9 and TRBJ2-7; D is possibly TRBD1 or TRBD2 (5 bases each). The CDR3 totals 16 residues. Germline loops: CDR1 SGDLS, CDR2 YYNGEE. V was pared by 2 bases and J by 5 bases, with 20 bases between. The CDR3 bases are TGTGCCAGCAGCGTCAATGATGGGGGTTTTTGGGACGAGCAGTACTTC. Its translation: CASSVNDGGFWDEQYF.

This clonotype occurred many times. The chain joins TRBV20-1 to TRBJ1-1, with 9 bases identical to TRBD1. The CDR3 has 13 residues. Germline-derived CDR1 and CDR2 are DFQATT and SNEGSKA (reference sequence). The J segment lost 5 bases and the V segment lost 6 bases, leaving 7 bases of the junction unmatched. CDR3 residues: CSATQGAATEAFF. DNA for the CDR3: TGCAGTGCGACACAGGGGGCTGCGACTGAAGCTTTCTTT.

This chain links TRBV6-2 or TRBV6-3 with TRBJ1-2; D gene unclear. In germline, CDR1 is MNHEY, CDR2 SVGEGT. Deletions cut 5 bases from V and 1 base from J, with 11 bases between. This CDR3 comprises 14 residues. CDR3 sequence reads: CASSAGYRNYGYTF. CDR3 coding DNA: TGTGCCAGCAGTGCGGGTTATCGTAACTATGGCTACACCTTC.

The table lists this clonotype with many counts. The CDR3 spells CASGLVLDRGQETQYF. For the CDR3, the DNA is TGTGCTAGTGGTTTGGTACTCGACAGGGGCCAAGAGACCCAGTACTTC. The genes are TRBV12-5 and TRBJ2-5, with 8 bases identical to TRBD1. Trimming at V came to 0 bases and at J to 1 base, leaving 4 bases not matched to a gene. This CDR3 is built from 16 residues. The germline V gene has CDR1 LGHNT and CDR2 FRNRAP. Full variable domain (outside the CDR3, taken from reference TRBV12-5 and TRBJ2-5): DARVTQTPRHKVTEMGQEVTMRCQPILGHNTVFWYRQTMMQGLELLAYFRNRAPLDDSGMPKDRFSAEMPDATLATLKIQPSEPRDSAVYFCASGLVLDRGQETQYFGPGTRLLVL.

J is TRBJ2-2 and V is TRBV6-1; the match to TRBD2 covers 7 bases. The CDR3 contains 15 residues. After removal of 7 bases from V and 4 bases from J, the junction contained 9 bases not matched to a gene. CDR1 is MNHNS, CDR2 SASEGT, per germline. The CDR3 sequence: CASTPASGGTGELFF. CDR3 DNA sequence: TGTGCCAGCACCCCGGCTAGCGGAGGCACCGGGGAGCTGTTTTTT.

This clonotype was detected many times. V gene TRBV27 combines with J gene TRBJ1-1; a weak D match, TRBD1 (5 bases). Germline-derived CDR1 and CDR2 are MNHEY and SMNVEV (reference sequence). Trimming removed 6 bases from V and 6 bases from J, with 17 bases in between. The CDR3 covers 14 residues. CDR3 sequence: CASRSPGPGAEAFF. DNA of the CDR3: TGTGCCAGCAGATCACCGGGACCGGGGGCTGAAGCTTTCTTT.

There are many counts of this clonotype. One base away lies a much larger clone, so this may be a sequencing read error. The gene calls are TRBV6-5 and TRBJ2-5; 9 bases align to TRBD1. Trimming at V came to 2 bases and at J to 5 bases, leaving 9 bases not matched to a gene. Germline values: CDR1 MNHEY, CDR2 SVGAGI. CDR3 length: 16 residues. CDR3 amino acids: CASSYGTGISRETQYF. CDR3 nucleotide sequence: TGTGCCAGCAGTTACGGGACAGGGATCTCTCGTGAGACCCAGTACTTC.